This entry describes one TCR beta chain. Its specificity is unknown. A much more abundant neighbour one base away suggests this may be a read error. Combining a sample-barcoded 5' primer with a J-beta primer mix, a second PCR ran for about 6 to 12 cycles. TCRdb independently ran MiXCR on the 5' RACE reads; one entry per CDR3 protein. The top ten hold 30% of the sample, which has 730,000 or so distinct CDR3 sequences, 40% to 45% seen once. These data originate in a study of blood T cells in healthy people across ages. Donors ranged from about 6 to 90 years old and were healthy Caucasians in Russia. Overall study results and limits: Diversity estimates drawn from one million T cells were deemed underestimates.

The CDR3 spans 15 residues. Germline V gene data show CDR1 as MGHRA and CDR2 as YSYEKL. The rearrangement links TRBV4-1 to TRBJ2-1; the D gene could be TRBD1 or TRBD2 (5 bases each). The J call may be wrong; the DNA end is better matched by TRBJ2-7. This clonotype was sampled from an elderly man in good health. The source material was blood. The CDR3 spells CASSQDGAPVYEQYF. The DNA for the CDR3 is TGCGCCAGCAGCCAAGACGGGGCACCAGTCTACGAGCAGTACTTC.